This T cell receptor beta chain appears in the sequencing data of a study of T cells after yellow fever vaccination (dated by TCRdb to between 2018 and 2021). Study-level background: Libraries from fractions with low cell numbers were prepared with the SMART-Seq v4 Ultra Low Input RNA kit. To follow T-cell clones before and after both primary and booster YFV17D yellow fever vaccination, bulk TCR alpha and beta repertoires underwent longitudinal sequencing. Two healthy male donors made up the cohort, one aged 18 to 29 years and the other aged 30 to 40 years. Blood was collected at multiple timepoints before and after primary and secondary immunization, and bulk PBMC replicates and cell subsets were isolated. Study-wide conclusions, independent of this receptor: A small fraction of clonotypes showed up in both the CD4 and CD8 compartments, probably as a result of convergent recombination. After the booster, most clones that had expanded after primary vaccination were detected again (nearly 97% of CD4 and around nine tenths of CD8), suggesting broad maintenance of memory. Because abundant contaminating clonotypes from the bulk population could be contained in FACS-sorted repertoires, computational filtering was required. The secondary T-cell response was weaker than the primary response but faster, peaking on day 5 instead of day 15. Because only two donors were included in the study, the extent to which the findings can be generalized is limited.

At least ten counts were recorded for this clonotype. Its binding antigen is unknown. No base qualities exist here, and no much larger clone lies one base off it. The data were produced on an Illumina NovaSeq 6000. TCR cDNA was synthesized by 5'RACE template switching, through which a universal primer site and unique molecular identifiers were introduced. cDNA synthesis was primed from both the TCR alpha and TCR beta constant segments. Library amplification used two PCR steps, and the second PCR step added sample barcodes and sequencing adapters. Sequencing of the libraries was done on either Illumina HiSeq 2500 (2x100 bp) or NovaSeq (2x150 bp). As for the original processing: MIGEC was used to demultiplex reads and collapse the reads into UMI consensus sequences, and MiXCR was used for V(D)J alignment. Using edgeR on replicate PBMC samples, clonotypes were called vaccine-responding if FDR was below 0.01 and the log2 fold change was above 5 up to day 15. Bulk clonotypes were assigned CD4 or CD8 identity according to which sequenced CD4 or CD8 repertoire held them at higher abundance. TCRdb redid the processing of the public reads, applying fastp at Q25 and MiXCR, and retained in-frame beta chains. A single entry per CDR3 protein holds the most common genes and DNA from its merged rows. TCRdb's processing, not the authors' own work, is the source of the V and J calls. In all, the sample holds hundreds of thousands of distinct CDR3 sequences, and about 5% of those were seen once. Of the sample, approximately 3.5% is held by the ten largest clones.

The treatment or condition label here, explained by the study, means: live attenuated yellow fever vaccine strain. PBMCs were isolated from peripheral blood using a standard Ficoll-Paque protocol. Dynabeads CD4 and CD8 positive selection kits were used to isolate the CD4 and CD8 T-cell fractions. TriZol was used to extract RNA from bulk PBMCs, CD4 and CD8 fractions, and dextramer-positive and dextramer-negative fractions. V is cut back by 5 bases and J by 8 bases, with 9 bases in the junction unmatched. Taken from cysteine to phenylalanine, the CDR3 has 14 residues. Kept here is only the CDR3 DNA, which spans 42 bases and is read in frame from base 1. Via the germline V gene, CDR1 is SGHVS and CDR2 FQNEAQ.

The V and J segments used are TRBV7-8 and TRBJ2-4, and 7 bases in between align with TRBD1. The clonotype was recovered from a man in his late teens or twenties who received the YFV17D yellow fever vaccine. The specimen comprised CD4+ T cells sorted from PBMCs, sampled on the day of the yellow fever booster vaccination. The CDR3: CASSNRDSWDIQYF. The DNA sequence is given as TGTGCCAGCAGCAACCGGGACAGCTGGGACATTCAGTACTTC.